This TCR delta chain stems from a study of delta chains in infants with herpesvirus infections. Looking at the study overall: Infants infected with CMV after birth were searched for public fetal Vdelta1/Vgamma8 clonotype. The study, taken as a whole, reports: Later infection age appeared linked to lower public-clonotype frequency among Vdelta1 cells.

The CDR3 loop spans 27 amino acids. Germline assignment: CDR1 TSWWSYY and CDR2 QGS. Gamma-chain- and delta-chain-specific primers converted PBMC RNA into TCR cDNA. TCRdb called clones from the RT-PCR reads again using CATT. This sample carries hundreds of delta-chain clones, 63% of them seen once, and the ten largest clones take over 20%. Note on this clone: As yet, its antigen is unknown. This likely came from a read error, as a far larger clone is one base away.

The chain carries TRDV1 and TRDJ1; D tentatively fits TRDD2 or TRDD3 (6 bases each). Sequences were derived from peripheral blood, sampled at time point 4 of longitudinal follow-up. The receptor's source is a human donor who was a Ugandan infant, either HIV-exposed or HIV-unexposed (not recorded which). The CDR3 bases are TGTGCTCTTGGGGATCACCTTCGATCCTACGAGTACTGGGTACTTAAAGAGGACTTACCTTACACCGTTAAACTCATCTTT. This sequence encodes CALGDHLRSYEYWVLKEDLPYTVKLIF.